This T cell receptor beta chain originates from a study of shared clonotypes between healthy human individuals. General observations from the study: With few donors, the genetic and exposure-history diversity represented was limited. An effect of sequencing depth on clonotype sharing among donors was expected.

The study drew all its donors from Caucasian adults living in Nashville, Tennessee. As to this clone: Antigen specificity is unknown.

The assay used deep level. Sequenced by immunoSEQ multiplex PCR; TCRdb stores in-frame clones only, minus some. In the table there are about 1 million clones, around 75% of which are singletons. The CDR3 is made up of 15 amino acids. V was shortened by 6 bases and J by 6 bases, with 18 bases between the two germline ends. In germline, CDR1 is MNHEY, CDR2 SVGAGI. The sample comprised memory CD4+ T cells sorted from blood. Subset: CD45RA-negative fraction. This TCR was recovered from a man aged 18 to 30 in good health. This chain links TRBV6-5 with TRBJ1-5; possibly TRBD1 for D (6 bases). CDR3: CASSRVGGEGQPQHF. DNA of the CDR3: TGTGCCAGCAGCCGGGTGGGGGGCGAAGGTCAGCCCCAGCATTTT.